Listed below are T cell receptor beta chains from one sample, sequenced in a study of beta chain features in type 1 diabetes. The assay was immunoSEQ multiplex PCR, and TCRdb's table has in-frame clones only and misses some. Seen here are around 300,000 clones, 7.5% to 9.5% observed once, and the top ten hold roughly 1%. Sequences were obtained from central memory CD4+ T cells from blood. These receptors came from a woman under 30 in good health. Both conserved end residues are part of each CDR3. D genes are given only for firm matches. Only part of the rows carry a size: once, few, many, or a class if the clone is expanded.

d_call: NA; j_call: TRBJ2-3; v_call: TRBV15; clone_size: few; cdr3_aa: CATSSPSSGPVTDTQYF; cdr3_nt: TGTGCCACCAGCAGTCCCTCCAGCGGGCCGGTCACAGATACGCAGTATTTT
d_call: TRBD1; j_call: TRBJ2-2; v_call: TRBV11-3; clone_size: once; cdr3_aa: CASSLGRQRTGGSNGELFF; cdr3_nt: TGTGCCAGCAGCTTAGGTCGCCAAAGGACAGGGGGCTCCAACGGGGAGCTGTTTTTT
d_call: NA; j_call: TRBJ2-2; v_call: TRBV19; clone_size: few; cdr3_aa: CASRYTGTTGELFF; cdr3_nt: TGTGCCAGTAGGTATACAGGGACCACCGGGGAGCTGTTTTTT
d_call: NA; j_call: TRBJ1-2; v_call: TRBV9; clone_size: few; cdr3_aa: CASSVEAHANYGYTF; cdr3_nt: TGTGCCAGCAGCGTAGAGGCCCACGCCAACTATGGCTACACCTTC
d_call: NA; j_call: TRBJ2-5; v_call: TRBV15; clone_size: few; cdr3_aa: CATSRDLTARGTQYF; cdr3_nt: TGTGCCACCAGCAGAGATCTAACAGCAAGGGGGACCCAGTACTTC
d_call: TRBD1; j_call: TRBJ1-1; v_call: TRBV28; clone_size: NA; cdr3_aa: CASSLDRVNTEAFF; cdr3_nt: TGTGCCAGCAGTTTAGACAGGGTGAACACTGAAGCTTTCTTT
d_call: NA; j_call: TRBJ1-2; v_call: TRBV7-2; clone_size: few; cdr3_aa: CASSSVMGGGYTF; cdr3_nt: TGTGCCAGCAGCTCCGTAATGGGAGGTGGCTACACCTTC
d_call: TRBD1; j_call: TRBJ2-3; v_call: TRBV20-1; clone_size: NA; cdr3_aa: CSQGVTDTQYF; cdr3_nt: TGCAGTCAGGGGGTGACAGATACGCAGTATTTT
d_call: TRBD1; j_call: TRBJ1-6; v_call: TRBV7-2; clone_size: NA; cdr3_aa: CASSSGQGDSLHF; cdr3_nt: TGTGCCAGCAGCTCAGGACAGGGGGATTCCCTCCACTTT
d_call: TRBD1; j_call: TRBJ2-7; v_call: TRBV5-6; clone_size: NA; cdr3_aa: CASSGTAASYEQYF; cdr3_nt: TGTGCCAGCAGCGGGACAGCAGCCTCCTACGAGCAGTACTTC
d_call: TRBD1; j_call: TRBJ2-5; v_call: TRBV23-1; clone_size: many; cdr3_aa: CASIRDSEETQYF; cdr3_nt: TGCGCCAGCATCCGGGACAGTGAAGAGACCCAGTACTTC
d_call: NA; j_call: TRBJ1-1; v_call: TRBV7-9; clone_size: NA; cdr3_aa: CASSSIRDEAFF; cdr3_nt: TGTGCCAGCAGCTCAATCAGGGATGAAGCTTTCTTT
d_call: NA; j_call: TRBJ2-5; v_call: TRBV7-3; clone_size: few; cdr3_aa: CASSQGGVQYF; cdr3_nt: TGTGCCAGCAGCCAAGGGGGAGTCCAGTACTTC
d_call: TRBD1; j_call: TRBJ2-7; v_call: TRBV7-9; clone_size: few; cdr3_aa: CASSWDSSYEQYF; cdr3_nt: TGTGCCAGCAGCTGGGACAGCTCCTACGAGCAGTACTTC
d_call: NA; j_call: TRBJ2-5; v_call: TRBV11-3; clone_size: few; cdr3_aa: CASSSGPNQETQYF; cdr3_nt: TGTGCCAGCAGCTCTGGACCCAACCAAGAGACCCAGTACTTC
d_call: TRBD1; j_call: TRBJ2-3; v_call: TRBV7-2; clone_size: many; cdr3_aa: CASSRGQGRTDTQYF; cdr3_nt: TGTGCCAGCAGCCGAGGACAGGGGAGGACAGATACGCAGTATTTT
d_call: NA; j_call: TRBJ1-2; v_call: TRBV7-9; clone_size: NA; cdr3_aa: CASSLARDLNYGYTF; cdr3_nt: TGTGCCAGCAGCTTAGCACGGGATTTGAACTATGGCTACACCTTC
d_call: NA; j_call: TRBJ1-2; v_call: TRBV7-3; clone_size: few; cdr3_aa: CASSPTGAYGYTF; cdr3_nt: TGTGCCAGCAGCCCGACGGGGGCATATGGCTACACCTTC
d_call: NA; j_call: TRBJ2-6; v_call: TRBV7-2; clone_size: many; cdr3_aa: CASLQSSGANVLTF; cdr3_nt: TGTGCCAGCTTACAGAGCTCTGGGGCCAACGTCCTGACTTTC
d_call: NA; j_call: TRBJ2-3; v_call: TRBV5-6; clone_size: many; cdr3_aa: CASSKPGDTQYF; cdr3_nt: TGTGCCAGCAGCAAGCCCGGAGATACGCAGTATTTT
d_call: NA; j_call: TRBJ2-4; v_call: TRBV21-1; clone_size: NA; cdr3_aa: CASSKNLWGQGPKNIQYF; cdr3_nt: TGTGCCAGCAGCAAAAATTTATGGGGACAGGGACCCAAAAACATTCAGTACTTC
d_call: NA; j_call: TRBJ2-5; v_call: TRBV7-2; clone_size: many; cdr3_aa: CASSWSLPETQYF; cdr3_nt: TGTGCCAGCAGCTGGAGCCTACCGGAGACCCAGTACTTC
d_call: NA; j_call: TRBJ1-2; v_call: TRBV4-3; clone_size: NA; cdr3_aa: CASSQDPSRGTGGYTF; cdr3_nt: TGCGCCAGCAGCCAAGACCCTTCTCGCGGTACTGGTGGCTACACCTTC
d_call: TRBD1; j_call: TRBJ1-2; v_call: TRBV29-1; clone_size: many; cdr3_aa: CSVESGGYGYTF; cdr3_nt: TGCAGCGTTGAATCAGGGGGGTATGGCTACACCTTC
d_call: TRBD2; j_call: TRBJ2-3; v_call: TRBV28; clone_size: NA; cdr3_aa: CASSLASGGATDTQYF; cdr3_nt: TGTGCCAGCAGTTTAGCTAGCGGGGGGGCAACAGATACGCAGTATTTT
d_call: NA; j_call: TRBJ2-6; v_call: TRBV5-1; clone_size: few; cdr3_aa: CASSLGTLNSGANVLTF; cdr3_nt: TGCGCCAGCAGCTTGGGGACCCTAAACTCTGGGGCCAACGTCCTGACTTTC
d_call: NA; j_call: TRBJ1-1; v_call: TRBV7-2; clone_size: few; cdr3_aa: CASSPSVSSAPEAFF; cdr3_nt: TGTGCCAGCAGCCCCTCGGTATCGTCGGCACCTGAAGCTTTCTTT
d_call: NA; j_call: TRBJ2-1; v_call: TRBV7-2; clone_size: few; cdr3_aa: CASSPLVGVIEQFF; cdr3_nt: TGTGCCAGCAGCCCTCTTGTGGGGGTCATTGAGCAGTTCTTC
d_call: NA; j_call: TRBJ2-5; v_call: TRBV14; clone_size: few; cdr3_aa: CASSQNRAQETQYF; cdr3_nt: TGTGCCAGCAGCCAGAACCGGGCCCAAGAGACCCAGTACTTC
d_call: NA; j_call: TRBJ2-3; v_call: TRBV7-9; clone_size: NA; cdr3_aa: CASSLDADTQYF; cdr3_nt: TGTGCCAGCAGCTTAGACGCAGATACGCAGTATTTT
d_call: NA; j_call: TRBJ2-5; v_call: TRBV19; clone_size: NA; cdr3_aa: CASKLQGGETQYF; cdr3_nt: TGTGCCAGTAAACTACAGGGCGGAGAGACCCAGTACTTC